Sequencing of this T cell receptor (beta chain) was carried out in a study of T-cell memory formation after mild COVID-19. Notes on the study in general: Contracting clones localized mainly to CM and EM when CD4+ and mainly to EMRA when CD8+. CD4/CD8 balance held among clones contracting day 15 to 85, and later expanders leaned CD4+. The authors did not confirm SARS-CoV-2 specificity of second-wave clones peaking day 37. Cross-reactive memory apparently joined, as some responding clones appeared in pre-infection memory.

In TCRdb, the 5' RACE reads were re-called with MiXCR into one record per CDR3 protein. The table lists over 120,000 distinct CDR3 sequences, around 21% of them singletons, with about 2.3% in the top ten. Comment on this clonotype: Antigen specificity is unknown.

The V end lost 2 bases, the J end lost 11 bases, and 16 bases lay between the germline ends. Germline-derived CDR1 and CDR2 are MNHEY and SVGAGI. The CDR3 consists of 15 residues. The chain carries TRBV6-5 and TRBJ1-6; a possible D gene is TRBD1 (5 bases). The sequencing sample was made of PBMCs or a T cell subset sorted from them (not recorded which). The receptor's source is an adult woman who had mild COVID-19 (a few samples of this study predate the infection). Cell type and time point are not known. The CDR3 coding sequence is TGTGCCAGCAGTTACCAACACCCGCAACAGGCACCCCTCCACTTT. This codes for CASSYQHPQQAPLHF.